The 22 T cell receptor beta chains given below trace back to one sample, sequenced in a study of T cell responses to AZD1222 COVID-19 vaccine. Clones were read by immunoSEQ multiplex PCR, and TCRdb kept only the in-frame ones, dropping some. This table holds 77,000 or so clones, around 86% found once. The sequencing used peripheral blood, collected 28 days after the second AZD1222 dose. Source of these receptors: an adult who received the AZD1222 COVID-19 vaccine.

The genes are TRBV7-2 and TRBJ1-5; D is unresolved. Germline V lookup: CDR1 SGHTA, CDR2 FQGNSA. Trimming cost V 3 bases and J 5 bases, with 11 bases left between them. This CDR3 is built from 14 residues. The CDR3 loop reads CASSFSGFDQPQHF. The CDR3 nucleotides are TGTGCCAGCAGCTTTTCGGGTTTTGATCAGCCCCAGCATTTT. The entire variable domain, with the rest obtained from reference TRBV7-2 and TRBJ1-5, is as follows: GAGVSQSPSNKVTEKGKDVELRCDPISGHTALYWYRQSLGQGLEFLIYFQGNSAPDKSGLPSDRFSAERTGGSVSTLTIQRTQQEDSAVYLCASSFSGFDQPQHFGDGTRLSIL.

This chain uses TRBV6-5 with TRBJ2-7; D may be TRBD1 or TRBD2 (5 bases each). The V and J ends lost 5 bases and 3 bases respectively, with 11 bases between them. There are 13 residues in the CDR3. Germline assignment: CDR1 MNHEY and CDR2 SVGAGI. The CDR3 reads CASSRDPYYEQYF. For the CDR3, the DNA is TGTGCCAGCAGTCGGGACCCATACTACGAGCAGTACTTC.

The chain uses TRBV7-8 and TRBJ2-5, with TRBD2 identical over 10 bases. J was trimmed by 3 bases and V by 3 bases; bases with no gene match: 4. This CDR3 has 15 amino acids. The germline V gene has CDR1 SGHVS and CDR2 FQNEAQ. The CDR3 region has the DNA TGTGCCAGCAGCTTGGGACTAGCGATTAAAGAGACCCAGTACTTC. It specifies CASSLGLAIKETQYF.

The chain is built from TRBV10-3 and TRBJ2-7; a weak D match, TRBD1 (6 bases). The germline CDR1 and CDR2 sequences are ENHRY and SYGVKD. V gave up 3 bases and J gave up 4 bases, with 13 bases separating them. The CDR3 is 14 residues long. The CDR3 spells CAISDQGTYYEQYF. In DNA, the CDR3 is TGTGCCATCAGTGATCAGGGGACCTATTACGAGCAGTACTTC.

As DNA, the CDR3 is TGTGCCAGTAGTGTGGACAGGGGTAGCAATCAGCCCCAGCATTTT. Its protein product is CASSVDRGSNQPQHF. The rearrangement links TRBV19 to TRBJ1-5, with 9 positions matching TRBD1. Germline-derived CDR1 and CDR2 are LNHDA and SQIVND (reference sequence). The CDR3 runs 15 residues. V was pared by 5 bases and J by 0 bases, with 2 bases of the junction left unmatched. Full variable domain (missing parts from reference TRBV19 and TRBJ1-5): DGGITQSPKYLFRKEGQNVTLSCEQNLNHDAMYWYRQDPGQGLRLIYYSQIVNDFQKGDIAEGYSVSREKKESFPLTVTSAQKNPTAFYLCASSVDRGSNQPQHFGDGTRLSIL.

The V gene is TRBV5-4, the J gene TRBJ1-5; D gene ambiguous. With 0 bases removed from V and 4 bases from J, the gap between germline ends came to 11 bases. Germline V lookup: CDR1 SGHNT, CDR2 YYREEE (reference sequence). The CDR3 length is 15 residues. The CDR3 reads CASSLGPDRNQPQHF. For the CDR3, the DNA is TGTGCCAGCAGCTTGGGGCCGGATAGGAATCAGCCCCAGCATTTT.

The CDR3 sequence: CAWSAGTGGYEQYF. CDR3 in DNA: TGTGCCTGGAGTGCCGGGACAGGGGGTTACGAGCAGTACTTC. The chain recombines TRBV30 with TRBJ2-7; 11 bases match TRBD1. V was pared by 1 base and J by 4 bases, with 3 bases of the junction left unmatched. This CDR3 has 14 amino acids. Germline loops: CDR1 GTSNPN, CDR2 SVGIG (reference sequence).

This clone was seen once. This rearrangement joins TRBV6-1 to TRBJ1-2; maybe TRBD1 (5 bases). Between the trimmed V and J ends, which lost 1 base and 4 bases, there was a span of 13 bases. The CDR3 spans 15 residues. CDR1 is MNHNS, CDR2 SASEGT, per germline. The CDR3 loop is CASSEGSGRRYGYTF. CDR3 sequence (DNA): TGTGCCAGCAGTGAAGGGTCAGGGCGACGCTATGGCTACACCTTC.

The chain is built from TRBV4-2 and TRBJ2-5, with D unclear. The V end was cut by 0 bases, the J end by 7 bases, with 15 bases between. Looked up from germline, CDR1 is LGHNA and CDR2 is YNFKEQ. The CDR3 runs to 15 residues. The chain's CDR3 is CASSQDLSGRMTQYF. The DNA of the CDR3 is TGTGCCAGCAGCCAAGATCTTAGTGGAAGAATGACCCAGTACTTC.

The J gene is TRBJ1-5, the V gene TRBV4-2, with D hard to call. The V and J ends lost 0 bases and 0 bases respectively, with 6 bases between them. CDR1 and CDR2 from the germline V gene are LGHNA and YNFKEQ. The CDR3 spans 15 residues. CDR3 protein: CASSQDGLSNQPQHF. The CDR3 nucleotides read TGTGCCAGCAGCCAAGATGGACTTAGCAATCAGCCCCAGCATTTT.

CDR3 region: CASSSEGGSTDTQYF. The CDR3 DNA reads TGTGCCAGCAGTTCAGAGGGGGGAAGCACAGATACGCAGTATTTT. The genes are TRBV6-5 and TRBJ2-3, with D possibly called TRBD1 or TRBD2 (6 bases each). Germline assignment: CDR1 MNHEY and CDR2 SVGAGI. V was cut by 4 bases and J by 0 bases, with 11 bases left in between. The CDR3 is 15 residues long.

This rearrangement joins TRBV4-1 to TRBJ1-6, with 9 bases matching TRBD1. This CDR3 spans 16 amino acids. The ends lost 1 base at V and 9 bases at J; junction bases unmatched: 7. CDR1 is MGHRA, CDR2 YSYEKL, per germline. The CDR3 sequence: CASSQVPGQGGSPLHF. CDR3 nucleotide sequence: TGCGCCAGCAGCCAAGTACCGGGACAGGGAGGTTCACCCCTCCACTTT.

The CDR3 sequence: CASSPTGMGYTIYF. CDR3 DNA: TGTGCCAGCAGCCCAACAGGGATGGGATACACCATATATTTT. The chain combines TRBV7-2 with TRBJ1-3, with TRBD1 as a possible D gene (6 bases). V gave up 5 bases and J gave up 8 bases, with 16 bases separating them. In germline, CDR1 is SGHTA, CDR2 FQGNSA. The CDR3 runs to 14 residues.

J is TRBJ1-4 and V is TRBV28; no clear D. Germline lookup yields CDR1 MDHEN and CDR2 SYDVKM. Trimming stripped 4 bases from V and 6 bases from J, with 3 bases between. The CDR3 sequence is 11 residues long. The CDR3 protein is CASSSDEKLFF. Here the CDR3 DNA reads TGTGCCAGCAGTTCGGATGAAAAACTGTTTTTT.

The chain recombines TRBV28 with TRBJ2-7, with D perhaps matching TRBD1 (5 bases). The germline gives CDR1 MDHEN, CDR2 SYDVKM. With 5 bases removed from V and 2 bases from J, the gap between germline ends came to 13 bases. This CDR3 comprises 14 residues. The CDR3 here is CASSDSQPPYEQYF. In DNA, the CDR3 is TGTGCCAGCAGTGACAGCCAGCCTCCCTACGAGCAGTACTTC.

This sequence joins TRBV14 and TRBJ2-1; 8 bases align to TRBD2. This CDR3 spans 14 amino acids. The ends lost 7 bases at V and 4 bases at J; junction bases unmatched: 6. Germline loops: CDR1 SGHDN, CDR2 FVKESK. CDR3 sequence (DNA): TGTGCCAGCACAGCCGGGGGGGCTTACAATGAGCAGTTCTTC. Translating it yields CASTAGGAYNEQFF.

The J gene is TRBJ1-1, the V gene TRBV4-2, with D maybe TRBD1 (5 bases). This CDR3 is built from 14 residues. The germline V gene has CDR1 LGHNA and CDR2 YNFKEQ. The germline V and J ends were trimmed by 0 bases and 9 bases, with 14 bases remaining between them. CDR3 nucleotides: TGTGCCAGCAGCCAAGATGGGGGGGTATCCCAAGCTTTCTTT. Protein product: CASSQDGGVSQAFF.

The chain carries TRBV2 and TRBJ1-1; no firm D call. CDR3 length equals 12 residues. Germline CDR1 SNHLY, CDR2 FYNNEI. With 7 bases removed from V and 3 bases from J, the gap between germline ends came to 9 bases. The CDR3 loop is CASKSDDTEAFF. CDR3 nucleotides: TGTGCCAGCAAATCCGACGACACTGAAGCTTTCTTT.

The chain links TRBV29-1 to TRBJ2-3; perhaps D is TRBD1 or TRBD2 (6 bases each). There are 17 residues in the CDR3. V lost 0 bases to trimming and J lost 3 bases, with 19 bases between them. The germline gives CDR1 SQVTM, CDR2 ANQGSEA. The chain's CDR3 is CSVEDPWGAYGTDTQYF. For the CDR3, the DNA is TGCAGCGTTGAAGACCCCTGGGGGGCCTACGGAACAGATACGCAGTATTTT.

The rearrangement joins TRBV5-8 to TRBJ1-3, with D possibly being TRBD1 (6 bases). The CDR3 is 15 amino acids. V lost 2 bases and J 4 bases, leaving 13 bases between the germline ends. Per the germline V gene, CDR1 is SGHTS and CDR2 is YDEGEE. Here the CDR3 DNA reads TGTGCCAGCAGCTTTGTCGGGACATCGGGAAACACCATATATTTT. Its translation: CASSFVGTSGNTIYF.

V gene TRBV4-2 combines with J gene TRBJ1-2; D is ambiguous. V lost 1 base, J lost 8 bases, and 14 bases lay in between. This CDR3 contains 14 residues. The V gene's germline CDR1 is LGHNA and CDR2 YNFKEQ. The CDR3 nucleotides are TGTGCCAGCAGCCAAGGTGCCGGATTGACCGGCTACACCTTC. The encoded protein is CASSQGAGLTGYTF.

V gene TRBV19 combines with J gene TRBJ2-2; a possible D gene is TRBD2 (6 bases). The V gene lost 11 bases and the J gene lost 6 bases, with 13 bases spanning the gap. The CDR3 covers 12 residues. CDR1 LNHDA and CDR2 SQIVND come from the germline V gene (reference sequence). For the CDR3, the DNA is TGTGCCGCAAGAACTAGCTCCGGGGAGCTGTTTTTT. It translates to CAARTSSGELFF.